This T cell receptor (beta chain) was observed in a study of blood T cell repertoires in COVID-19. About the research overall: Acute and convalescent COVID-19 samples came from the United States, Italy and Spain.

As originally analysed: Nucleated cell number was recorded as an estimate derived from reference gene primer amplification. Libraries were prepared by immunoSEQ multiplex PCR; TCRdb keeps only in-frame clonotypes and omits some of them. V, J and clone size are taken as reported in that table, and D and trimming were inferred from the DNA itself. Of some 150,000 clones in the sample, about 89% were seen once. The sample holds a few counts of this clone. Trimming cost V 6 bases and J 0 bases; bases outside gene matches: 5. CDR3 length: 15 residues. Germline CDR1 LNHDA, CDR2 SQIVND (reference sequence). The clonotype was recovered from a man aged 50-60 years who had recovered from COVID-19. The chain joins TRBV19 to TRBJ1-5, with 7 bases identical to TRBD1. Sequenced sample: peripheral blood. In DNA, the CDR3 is TGTGCCAGTAGCACAGGGGTGCGTAGCAATCAGCCCCAGCATTTT. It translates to CASSTGVRSNQPQHF.